Presented here are 7 T cell receptor beta chains from one specimen sequenced in a study of T cells in localized non-small cell lung cancer. TCRdb keeps only in-frame clones here, not all; method: immunoSEQ multiplex PCR. The sample lists tens of thousands of clones, 88% seen once, with less than 25% in the top ten. Sequences were derived from peripheral blood, sampled before any cancer treatment. All receptors come from a woman aged 35-70 years with stage I squamous cell lung carcinoma.

J is TRBJ2-1 and V is TRBV5-1; D is possibly TRBD2 (5 bases). CDR1 and CDR2 from the germline V gene are SGHRS and YFSETQ. The CDR3 has 14 amino acids. V lost 0 bases to trimming and J lost 9 bases, with 13 bases between them. The CDR3 spells CASSLVGSEGEQFF. The CDR3 DNA reads as TGCGCCAGCAGCTTGGTGGGCAGTGAGGGTGAGCAGTTCTTC.

The table lists this clone with a count of one. The chain uses TRBV19 and TRBJ1-5; 7 nucleotides line up with TRBD1. Per germline, CDR1 LNHDA and CDR2 SQIVND (reference sequence). V shed 3 bases and J 7 bases; nucleotides not matched to a gene: 12. This CDR3 is 16 amino acids long. The CDR3 region has the DNA TGTGCCAGTAGTATCCCTTCACAGGGGTGGGACCAGCCCCAGCATTTT. Encoded protein: CASSIPSQGWDQPQHF.

The V gene is TRBV30, the J gene TRBJ1-2; 10 nucleotides agree with TRBD1. The ends lost 2 bases at V and 5 bases at J; junction bases unmatched: 5. CDR1 GTSNPN and CDR2 SVGIG come from the germline V gene (reference sequence). This CDR3 has 14 amino acids. CDR3 bases: TGTGCCTGGAGTCTTGGACAGGGGGGATATGGCTACACCTTC. Amino acid sequence: CAWSLGQGGYGYTF.

The genes are TRBV10-3 and TRBJ1-1, with D possibly matching TRBD1 (5 bases). The V gene lost 4 bases and the J gene lost 6 bases, with 12 bases spanning the gap. The CDR3 spans 13 residues. Germline V gene data show CDR1 as ENHRY and CDR2 as SYGVKD. CDR3 in DNA: TGTGCCATCAGTGGGGGCAGGGCGGCTGAAGCTTTCTTT. The encoded protein is CAISGGRAAEAFF.

This chain uses TRBV7-9 with TRBJ1-1; D may be TRBD1 (6 bases). Per the germline V gene, CDR1 is SEHNR and CDR2 is FQNEAQ (reference sequence). This CDR3 is built from 14 residues. Trimming stripped 4 bases from V and 4 bases from J, with 13 bases between. The chain's CDR3 is CASSSTGTITEAFF. In DNA, the CDR3 is TGTGCCAGCAGCTCCACCGGGACAATCACTGAAGCTTTCTTT.

This clone has only one observation. The chain is built from TRBV5-8 and TRBJ2-7; D is unclear. There are 12 residues in the CDR3. Germline V CDR1 and CDR2: SGHTS, YDEGEE. Trimming shortened V by 1 base and J by 4 bases, and 6 bases separated the two germline ends. As DNA, the CDR3 is TGTGCCAGCAGCTTGATGGGGTACGAGCAGTACTTC. Amino acid sequence: CASSLMGYEQYF. The complete variable domain, with remaining parts taken from reference TRBV5-8 and TRBJ2-7, reads EAGVTQSPTHLIKTRGQQATLRCSPISGHTSVYWYQQALGLGLQFLLWYDEGEERNRGNFPPRFSGRQFPNYSSELNVNALELEDSALYLCASSLMGYEQYFGPGTRLTVT.

The chain joins TRBV30 to TRBJ2-5; D tentatively reads TRBD1 or TRBD2 (6 bases each). The DNA end favors TRBJ2-7, so the J call may be wrong. The CDR3 is made up of 15 amino acids. Germline assignment: CDR1 GTSNPN and CDR2 SVGIG (reference sequence). CDR3 in amino acids: CAWSVGGTAVYEQYF. The CDR3 nucleotides read TGTGCCTGGAGTGTAGGGGGGACGGCCGTTTACGAGCAGTACTTC.